This entry concerns a single T cell receptor (beta chain). This specimen comes from a study of control samples from healthy donors and cancer patients. Profiling relied on immunoSEQ multiplex PCR, and the TCRdb table lists in-frame clones only, not all of them. The table has roughly 180,000 clones, 75% to 95% seen once. Material: blood. This receptor was identified in a woman aged 40 to 49 in good health.

CDR3: CASRVRAITDTQYF. The CDR3 DNA follows: TGTGCAAGTCGTGTACGGGCTATCACAGATACGCAGTATTTT. The chain combines TRBV12-2 with TRBJ2-3. TRBV12-2 constitutes a pseudogene. The CDR3 has 14 amino acids.